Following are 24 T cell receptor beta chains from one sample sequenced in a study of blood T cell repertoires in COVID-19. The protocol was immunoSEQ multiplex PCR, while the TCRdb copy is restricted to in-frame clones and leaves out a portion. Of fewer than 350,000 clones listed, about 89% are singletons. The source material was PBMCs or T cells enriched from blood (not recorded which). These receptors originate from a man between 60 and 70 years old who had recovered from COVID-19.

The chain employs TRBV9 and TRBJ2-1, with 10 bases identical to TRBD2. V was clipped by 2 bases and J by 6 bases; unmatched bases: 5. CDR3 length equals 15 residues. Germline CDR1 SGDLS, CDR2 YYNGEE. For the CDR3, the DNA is TGTGCCAGCAGCGTCCGTGCTAGCGGGAGCAATGAGCAGTTCTTC. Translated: CASSVRASGSNEQFF. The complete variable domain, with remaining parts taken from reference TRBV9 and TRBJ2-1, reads DSGVTQTPKHLITATGQRVTLRCSPRSGDLSVYWYQQSLDQGLQFLIQYYNGEERAKGNILERFSAQQFPDLHSELNLSSLELGDSALYFCASSVRASGSNEQFFGPGTRLTVL.

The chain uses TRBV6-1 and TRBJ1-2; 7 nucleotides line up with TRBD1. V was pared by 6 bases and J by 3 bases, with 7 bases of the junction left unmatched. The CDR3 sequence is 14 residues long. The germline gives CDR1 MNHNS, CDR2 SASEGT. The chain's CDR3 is CASRSTGLDYGYTF. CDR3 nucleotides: TGTGCCAGCAGATCGACAGGGTTGGACTATGGCTACACCTTC.

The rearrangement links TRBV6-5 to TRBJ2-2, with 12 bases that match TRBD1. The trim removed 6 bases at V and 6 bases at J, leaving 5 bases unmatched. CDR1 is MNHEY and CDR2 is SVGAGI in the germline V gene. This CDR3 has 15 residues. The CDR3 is CASSRDRGLSGELFF. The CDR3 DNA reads TGTGCCAGCAGCCGGGACAGGGGGCTATCCGGGGAGCTGTTTTTT.

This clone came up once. The CDR3 is CASSSDRGGSYEQYF. The CDR3 DNA reads as TGTGCCAGTAGTTCGGACAGGGGAGGTTCCTACGAGCAGTACTTC. This rearrangement joins TRBV19 to TRBJ2-7, with 9 bases identical to TRBD1. The CDR3 has 15 amino acids. Germline V gene sequence: CDR1 LNHDA, CDR2 SQIVND (reference sequence). J was trimmed by 1 base and V by 5 bases; bases with no gene match: 6.

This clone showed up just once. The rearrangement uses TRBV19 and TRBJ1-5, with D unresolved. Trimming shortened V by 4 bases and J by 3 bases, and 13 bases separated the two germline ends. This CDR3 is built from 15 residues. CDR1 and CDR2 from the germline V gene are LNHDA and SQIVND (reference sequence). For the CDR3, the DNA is TGTGCCAGTAGTACGAGGCGGGCGGACAATCAGCCCCAGCATTTT. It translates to CASSTRRADNQPQHF.

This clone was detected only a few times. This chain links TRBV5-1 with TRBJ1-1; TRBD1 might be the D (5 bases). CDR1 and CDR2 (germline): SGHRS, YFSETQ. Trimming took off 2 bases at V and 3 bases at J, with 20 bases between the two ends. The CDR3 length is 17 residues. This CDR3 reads CASSFAPGSSSYTEAFF. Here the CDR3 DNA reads TGCGCCAGCAGCTTTGCACCAGGGTCATCTTCGTACACTGAAGCTTTCTTT.

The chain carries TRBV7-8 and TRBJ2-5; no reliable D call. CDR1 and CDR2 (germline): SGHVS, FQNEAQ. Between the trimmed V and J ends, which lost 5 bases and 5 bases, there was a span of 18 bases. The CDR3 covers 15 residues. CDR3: CASSRDNNPRETQYF. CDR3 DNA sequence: TGTGCCAGCAGCCGAGACAACAACCCCAGGGAGACCCAGTACTTC.

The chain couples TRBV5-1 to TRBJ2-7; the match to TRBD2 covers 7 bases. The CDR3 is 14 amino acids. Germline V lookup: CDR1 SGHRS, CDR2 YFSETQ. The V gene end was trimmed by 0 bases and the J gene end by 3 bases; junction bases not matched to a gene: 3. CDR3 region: CASSLGGTIYEQYF. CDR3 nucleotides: TGCGCCAGCAGCTTGGGTGGGACTATCTACGAGCAGTACTTC.

CDR3 bases: TGTGCCAGCAGCCAGACCCATGGTGGAGGGAGCTACTACAATGAGCAGTTCTTC. Translating gives CASSQTHGGGSYYNEQFF. The rearrangement joins TRBV3-1 (or the pseudogene TRBV3-2) to TRBJ2-1, with D perhaps matching TRBD2 (6 bases). The CDR3 consists of 18 residues. V dropped 3 bases and J dropped 3 bases, with 21 bases sitting between them. CDR1 is LGHDT, CDR2 YNNKEL, per germline (reference sequence).

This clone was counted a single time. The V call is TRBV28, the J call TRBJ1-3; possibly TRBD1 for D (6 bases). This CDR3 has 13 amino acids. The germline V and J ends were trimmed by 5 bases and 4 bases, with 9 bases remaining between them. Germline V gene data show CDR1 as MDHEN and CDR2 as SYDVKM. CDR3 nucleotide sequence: TGTGCCAGCAGTCCCGGACAGGGAAACACCATATATTTT. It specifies CASSPGQGNTIYF. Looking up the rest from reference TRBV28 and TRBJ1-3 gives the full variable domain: DVKVTQSSRYLVKRTGEKVFLECVQDMDHENMFWYRQDPGLGLRLIYFSYDVKMKEKGDIPEGYSVSREKKERFSLILESASTNQTSMYLCASSPGQGNTIYFGEGSWLTVV.

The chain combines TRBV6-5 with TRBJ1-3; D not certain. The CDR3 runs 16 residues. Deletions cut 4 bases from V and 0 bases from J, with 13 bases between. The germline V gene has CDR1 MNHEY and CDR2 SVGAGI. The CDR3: CASSSYGRGSGNTIYF. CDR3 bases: TGTGCCAGCAGTTCATACGGACGGGGCTCTGGAAACACCATATATTTT.

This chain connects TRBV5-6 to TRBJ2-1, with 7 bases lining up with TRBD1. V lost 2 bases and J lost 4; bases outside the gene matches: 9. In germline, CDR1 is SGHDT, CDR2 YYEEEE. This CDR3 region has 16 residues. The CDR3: CASSFDRENLYNEQFF. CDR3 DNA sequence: TGTGCCAGCAGCTTTGACAGGGAGAACCTATACAATGAGCAGTTCTTC.

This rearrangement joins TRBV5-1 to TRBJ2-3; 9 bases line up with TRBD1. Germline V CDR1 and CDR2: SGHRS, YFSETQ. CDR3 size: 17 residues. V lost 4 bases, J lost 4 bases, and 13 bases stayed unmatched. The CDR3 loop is CASSSSQGARGADTQYF. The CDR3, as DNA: TGCGCCAGCAGCAGCTCACAGGGGGCGAGAGGAGCAGATACGCAGTATTTT.

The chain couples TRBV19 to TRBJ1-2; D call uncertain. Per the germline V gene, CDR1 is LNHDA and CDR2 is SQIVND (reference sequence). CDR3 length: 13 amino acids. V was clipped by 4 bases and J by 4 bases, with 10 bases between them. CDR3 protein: CASSTPGIYGYTF. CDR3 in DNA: TGTGCCAGTAGTACGCCAGGTATCTATGGCTACACCTTC. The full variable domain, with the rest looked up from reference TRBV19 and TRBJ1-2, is DGGITQSPKYLFRKEGQNVTLSCEQNLNHDAMYWYRQDPGQGLRLIYYSQIVNDFQKGDIAEGYSVSREKKESFPLTVTSAQKNPTAFYLCASSTPGIYGYTFGSGTRLTVV.

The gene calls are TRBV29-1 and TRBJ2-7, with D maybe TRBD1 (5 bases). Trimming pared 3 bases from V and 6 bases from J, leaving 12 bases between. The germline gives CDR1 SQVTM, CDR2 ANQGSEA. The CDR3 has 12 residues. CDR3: CSVDKGIGEQYF. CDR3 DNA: TGCAGCGTTGATAAGGGGATCGGCGAGCAGTACTTC.

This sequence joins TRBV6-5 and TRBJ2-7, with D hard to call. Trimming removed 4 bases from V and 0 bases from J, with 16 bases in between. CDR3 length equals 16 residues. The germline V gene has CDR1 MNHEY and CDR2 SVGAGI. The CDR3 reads CASSSARQASSYEQYF. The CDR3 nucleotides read TGTGCCAGCAGTTCGGCCCGGCAGGCAAGCTCCTACGAGCAGTACTTC.

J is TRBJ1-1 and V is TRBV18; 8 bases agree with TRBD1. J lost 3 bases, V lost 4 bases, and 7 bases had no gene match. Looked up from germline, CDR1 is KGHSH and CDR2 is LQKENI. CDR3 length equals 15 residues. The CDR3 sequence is CASSLSTGAHTEAFF. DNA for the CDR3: TGTGCCAGCTCACTTTCGACAGGGGCGCACACTGAAGCTTTCTTT.

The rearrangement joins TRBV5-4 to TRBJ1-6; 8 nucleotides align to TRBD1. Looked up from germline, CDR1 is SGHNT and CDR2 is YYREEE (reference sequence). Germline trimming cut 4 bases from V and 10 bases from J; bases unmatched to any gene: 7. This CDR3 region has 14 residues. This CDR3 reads CASSNRDRLSPLHF. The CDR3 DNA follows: TGTGCCAGCAGCAACCGGGACAGGCTCTCACCCCTCCACTTT. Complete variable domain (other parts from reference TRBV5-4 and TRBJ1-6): ETGVTQSPTHLIKTRGQQVTLRCSSQSGHNTVSWYQQALGQGPQFIFQYYREEENGRGNFPPRFSGLQFPNYSSELNVNALELDDSALYLCASSNRDRLSPLHFGNGTRLTVT.

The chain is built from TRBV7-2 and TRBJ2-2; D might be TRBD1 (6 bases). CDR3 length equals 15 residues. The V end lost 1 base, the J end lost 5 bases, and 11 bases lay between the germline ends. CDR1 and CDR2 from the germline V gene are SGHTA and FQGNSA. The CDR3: CASSLDRVKTGELFF. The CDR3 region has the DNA TGTGCCAGCAGCTTAGACAGGGTAAAGACCGGGGAGCTGTTTTTT.

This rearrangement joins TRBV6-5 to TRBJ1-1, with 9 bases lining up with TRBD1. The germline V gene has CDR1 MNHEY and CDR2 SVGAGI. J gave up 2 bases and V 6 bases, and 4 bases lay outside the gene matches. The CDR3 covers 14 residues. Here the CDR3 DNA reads TGTGCCAGCAGATGGGGACAGGGAAACACTGAAGCTTTCTTT. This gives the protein CASRWGQGNTEAFF.

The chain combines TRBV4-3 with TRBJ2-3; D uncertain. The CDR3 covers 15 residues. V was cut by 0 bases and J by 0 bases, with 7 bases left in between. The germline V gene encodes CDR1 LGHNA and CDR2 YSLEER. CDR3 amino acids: CASSQDYGSTDTQYF. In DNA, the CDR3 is TGCGCCAGCAGCCAAGATTACGGGAGCACAGATACGCAGTATTTT.

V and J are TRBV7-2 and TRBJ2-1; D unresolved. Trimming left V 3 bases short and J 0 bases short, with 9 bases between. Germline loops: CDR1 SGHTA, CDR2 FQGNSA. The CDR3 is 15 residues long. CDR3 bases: TGTGCCAGCAGCTTCCGCGAGCACTCCTACAATGAGCAGTTCTTC. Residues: CASSFREHSYNEQFF.

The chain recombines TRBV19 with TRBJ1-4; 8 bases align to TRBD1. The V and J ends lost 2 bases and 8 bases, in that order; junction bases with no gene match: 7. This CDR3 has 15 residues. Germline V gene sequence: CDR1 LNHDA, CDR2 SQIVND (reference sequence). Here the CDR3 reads CASSITGQGDEKLFF. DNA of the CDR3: TGTGCCAGTAGTATAACTGGACAGGGAGACGAAAAACTGTTTTTT.

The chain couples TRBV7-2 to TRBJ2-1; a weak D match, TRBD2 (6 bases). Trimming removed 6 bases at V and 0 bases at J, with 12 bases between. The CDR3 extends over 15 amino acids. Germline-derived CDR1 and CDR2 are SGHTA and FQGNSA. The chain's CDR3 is CASRIMEGSYNEQFF. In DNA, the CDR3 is TGTGCCAGCAGGATTATGGAGGGCTCCTACAATGAGCAGTTCTTC.